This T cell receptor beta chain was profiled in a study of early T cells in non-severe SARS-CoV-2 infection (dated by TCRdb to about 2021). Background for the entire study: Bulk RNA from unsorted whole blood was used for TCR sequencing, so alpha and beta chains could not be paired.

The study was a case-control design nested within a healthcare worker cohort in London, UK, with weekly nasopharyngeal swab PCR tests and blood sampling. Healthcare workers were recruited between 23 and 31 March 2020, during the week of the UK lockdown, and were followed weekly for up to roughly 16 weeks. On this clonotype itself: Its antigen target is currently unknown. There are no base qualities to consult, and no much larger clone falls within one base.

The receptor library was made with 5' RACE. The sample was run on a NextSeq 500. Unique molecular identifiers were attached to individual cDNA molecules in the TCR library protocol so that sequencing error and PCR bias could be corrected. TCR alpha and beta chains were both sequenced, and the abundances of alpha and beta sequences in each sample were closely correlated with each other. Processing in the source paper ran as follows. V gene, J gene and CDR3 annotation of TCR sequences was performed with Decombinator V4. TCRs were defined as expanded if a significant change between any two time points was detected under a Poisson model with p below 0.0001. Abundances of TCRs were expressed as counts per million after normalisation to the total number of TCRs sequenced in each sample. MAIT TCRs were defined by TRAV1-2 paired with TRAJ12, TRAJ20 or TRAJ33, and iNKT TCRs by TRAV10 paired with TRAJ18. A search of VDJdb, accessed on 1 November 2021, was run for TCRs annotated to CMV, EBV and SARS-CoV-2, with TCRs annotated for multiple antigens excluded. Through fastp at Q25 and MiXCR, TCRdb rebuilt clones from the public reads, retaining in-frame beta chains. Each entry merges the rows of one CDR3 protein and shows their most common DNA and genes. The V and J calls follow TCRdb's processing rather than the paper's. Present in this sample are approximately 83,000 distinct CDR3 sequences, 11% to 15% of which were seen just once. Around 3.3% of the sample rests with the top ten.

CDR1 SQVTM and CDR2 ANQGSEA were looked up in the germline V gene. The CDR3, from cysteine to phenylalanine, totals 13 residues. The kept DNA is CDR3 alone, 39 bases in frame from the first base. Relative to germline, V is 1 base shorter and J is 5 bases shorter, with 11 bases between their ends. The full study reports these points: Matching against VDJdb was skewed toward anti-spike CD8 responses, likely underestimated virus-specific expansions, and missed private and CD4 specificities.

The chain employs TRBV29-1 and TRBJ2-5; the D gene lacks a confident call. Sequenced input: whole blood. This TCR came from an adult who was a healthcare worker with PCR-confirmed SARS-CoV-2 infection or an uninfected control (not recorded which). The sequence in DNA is TGCAGCGTTGAAGTTAGGTTTGCGGAGACCCAGTACTTC. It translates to CSVEVRFAETQYF.